In its sample, the clone carrying this T cell receptor beta chain was seen a few times. The antigen is undetermined. The data stem from a study of response to subunit inactivated influenza vaccine. Regarding the study as a whole: Seasonal influenza vaccination, on each occasion, was suggested by the authors to recruit few new T cells.

CDR3 length equals 13 residues. CDR1 SGHAT and CDR2 FQNNGV come from the germline V gene. Unmatched junction bases numbered 3, after V lost 8 bases and J lost 3 bases. TCRdb used MiXCR to reprocess the RT-PCR reads, holding one entry per CDR3 protein. The profile covers around 580,000 distinct CDR3 sequences, with approximately 15% appearing a single time and 11% taken by the ten largest. The chain employs TRBV11-2 and TRBJ2-1; TRBD2 aligns across 8 bases. This specimen consisted of PBMCs from blood, obtained about 12 days after vaccination. The receptor's source is a man aged 50-59 years who received an inactivated influenza vaccine. The DNA of the CDR3 is TGTGCCAGCCCGGGGGGGTTCTACAATGAGCAGTTCTTC. Translated: CASPGGFYNEQFF.